Presented here are 23 T cell receptor beta chains from one specimen sequenced in a study of T cells in Graves' hyperthyroidism and ophthalmopathy. Amplification yielded TCR beta CDR3 regions, with RNA transcripts as the source. RT-PCR in the first round (using the HTBI primer set) targeted the TCR CDR3. Using its own MiXCR run on the multiplex PCR reads, TCRdb lists one record per CDR3 protein. The sample lists hundreds of thousands of distinct CDR3 sequences; around 38% were seen once. The sequenced sample was blood. These receptors were collected from a man between 18 and 29 years old with Graves' hyperthyroidism.

This clonotype was recorded a few times. The CDR3 sequence is CASSLFINYSNQPQHF. The CDR3 DNA reads TGTGCCAGCAGTTTATTCATAAACTATAGCAATCAGCCCCAGCATTTT. J is TRBJ1-5 and V is TRBV2; D is ambiguous. This CDR3 region has 16 residues. Germline CDR1 is SNHLY and CDR2 is FYNNEI. Trimming took off 5 bases at V and 0 bases at J, with 14 bases between the two ends. Variable domain in full (rest from reference TRBV2 and TRBJ1-5): EPEVTQTPSHQVTQMGQEVILRCVPISNHLYFYWYRQILGQKVEFLVSFYNNEISEKSEIFDDQFSVERPDGSNFTLKIRSTKLEDSAMYFCASSLFINYSNQPQHFGDGTRLSIL.

The CDR3 DNA follows: TGCAGTGCTAGACTTGGGAGAGTTGAAAAACTGTTTTTT. Translating it yields CSARLGRVEKLFF. The chain joins TRBV20-1 to TRBJ1-4; D is uncertain. The CDR3 contains 13 residues. Trimming left V 2 bases short and J 7 bases short, with 11 bases between. CDR1 DFQATT and CDR2 SNEGSKA come from the germline V gene (reference sequence).

This clonotype has a handful of counts. The CDR3 nucleotides are TGTGCCAGCAGCTCCCAGAGCGGGAGAGCCGACGAGCAGTACTTC. Protein sequence: CASSSQSGRADEQYF. V gene TRBV7-3 combines with J gene TRBJ2-7; 8 positions agree with TRBD2. Germline-derived CDR1 and CDR2 are SGHTA and FQGTGA. Trimming at V came to 4 bases and at J to 5 bases, leaving 10 bases not matched to a gene. CDR3 length: 15 residues.

The chain is built from TRBV7-9 and TRBJ1-1, with D tentatively TRBD1 (6 bases). Germline loops: CDR1 SEHNR, CDR2 FQNEAQ (reference sequence). With 2 bases removed from V and 1 base from J, the gap between germline ends came to 11 bases. The CDR3 loop spans 15 amino acids. DNA for the CDR3: TGTGCCAGCAGCTTAAGGGGGGCGGCGAACACTGAAGCTTTCTTT. Its protein is CASSLRGAANTEAFF. Drawing the rest from reference TRBV7-9 and TRBJ1-1, the complete variable domain is DTGVSQNPRHKITKRGQNVTFRCDPISEHNRLYWYRQTLGQGPEFLTYFQNEAQLEKSRLLSDRFSAERPKGSFSTLEIQRTEQGDSAMYLCASSLRGAANTEAFFGQGTRLTVV.

In regard to this clonotype: This clone may be a read error of a much larger clone one base away. This chain connects TRBV12-3 or TRBV12-4 to TRBJ1-2; D call uncertain. CDR3 length: 10 residues. The CDR3 DNA reads as TGTACCAGCAGTTTGTCTGGCTACACCTTC. Translated: CTSSLSGYTF.

This clonotype has a single count. The rearrangement uses TRBV12-3 or TRBV12-4 and TRBJ1-1; D unclear. The CDR3 length is 14 residues. V was cut by 4 bases and J by 0 bases, with 9 bases left in between. CDR3: CASSSNPVNTEAFF. CDR3 nucleotide sequence: TGTGCCAGCAGTTCCAACCCGGTGAACACTGAAGCTTTCTTT.

Ten or more counts support this clonotype. This chain connects TRBV20-1 to TRBJ1-1, with TRBD1 as a possible D gene (5 bases). Trimming cost V 3 bases and J 1 base, with 9 bases left between them. The germline V gene encodes CDR1 DFQATT and CDR2 SNEGSKA (reference sequence). CDR3 length: 13 amino acids. The CDR3 nucleotides read TGCAGTGCTAGTGGCGACAGGAACACTGAAGCTTTCTTT. Translated, it gives CSASGDRNTEAFF.

This clonotype occurred many times. The J gene is TRBJ2-2, the V gene TRBV7-9; D is uncertain. V was clipped by 11 bases and J by 1 base, with 14 bases between them. The CDR3 covers 14 residues. Germline V gives CDR1 SEHNR, CDR2 FQNEAQ (reference sequence). CDR3 loop: CARTHHGNTGELFF. CDR3 DNA sequence: TGTGCCCGCACCCATCACGGGAACACCGGGGAGCTGTTTTTT.

Details on this clonotype: This could be a read error, since a much larger clone is one nucleotide away. The chain links TRBV29-1 to TRBJ2-7; 7 nucleotides agree with TRBD1. The CDR3 covers 15 residues. J was trimmed by 4 bases and V by 4 bases; bases with no gene match: 13. Germline V gene lookup returns CDR1 SQVTM and CDR2 ANQGSEA. The DNA of the CDR3 is TGCAGCGTTGTTCTCGGCCACAGGGGAAGGTACGAGCAGTACTTC. Translated, it gives CSVVLGHRGRYEQYF.

Comments on this clonotype: A much larger clonotype is one base distant, so this may be a read error. J is TRBJ2-2 and V is TRBV29-1; D is ambiguous. V lost 6 bases and J lost 6, with 8 bases in between. Per the germline V gene, CDR1 is SQVTM and CDR2 is ANQGSEA. The CDR3 has 11 amino acids. The CDR3 sequence: CSVRSPGELFF. The CDR3 DNA is TGCAGCGTGAGAAGCCCCGGGGAGCTGTTTTTT.

This clonotype has a handful of counts. This chain connects TRBV6-5 to TRBJ1-3; D remains unclear. V lost 0 bases, J lost 3 bases, and 6 bases lay in between. The CDR3 consists of 14 residues. Germline values: CDR1 MNHEY, CDR2 SVGAGI. The CDR3 DNA reads as TGTGCCAGCAGTTACTCGACCGATGGAAACACCATATATTTT. It translates to CASSYSTDGNTIYF.

Of note for this clonotype: At one end, the junction sequence differs from germline, possibly due to a read error. The J gene is TRBJ1-1, the V gene TRBV10-3; D unclear. Germline V gives CDR1 ENHRY, CDR2 SYGVKD. The CDR3 consists of 16 residues. CDR3 coding DNA: TGCGCCAGCAGCCAAGGTCGACGTCAGATGAACACTGAAGCTTTCTTT. Translated: CASSQGRRQMNTEAFF.

V usage is TRBV6-5 and J usage is TRBJ2-5; the D gene is possibly TRBD2 (5 bases). This CDR3 comprises 11 residues. The ends were cut back, 10 bases at V and 7 bases at J, with 13 bases in the middle. Germline V gene data show CDR1 as MNHEY and CDR2 as SVGAGI. CDR3 DNA: TGTGCCACTAGGGCCGCGGGGACCCAGTACTTC. Its translation: CATRAAGTQYF.

Only a few counts were recorded for this clonotype. V usage is TRBV4-1 and J usage is TRBJ2-5; D is perhaps TRBD2 (5 bases). This CDR3 spans 15 amino acids. The V end lost 3 bases, the J end lost 5 bases, and 16 bases lay between the germline ends. CDR1 MGHRA and CDR2 YSYEKL come from the germline V gene. The DNA of the CDR3 is TGCGCCAGCAGCCAGGAAGGGAAGGGCGGGGAGACCCAGTACTTC. Encoded protein: CASSQEGKGGETQYF.

This clonotype was counted a single time. This may be a read error: a much more frequent sequence differs by one nucleotide. The chain has TRBV7-9 and TRBJ1-1, with D tentatively TRBD1 (5 bases). The CDR3 covers 14 residues. Germline CDR1 SEHNR, CDR2 FQNEAQ (reference sequence). CDR3 nucleotides: TGTGCCAGCGGCTTCCCAGGGAAGGGGACTGAAGCTTTCTTT. Its translation is CASGFPGKGTEAFF. Looking up the rest from reference TRBV7-9 and TRBJ1-1 gives the full variable domain: DTGVSQNPRHKITKRGQNVTFRCDPISEHNRLYWYRQTLGQGPEFLTYFQNEAQLEKSRLLSDRFSAERPKGSFSTLEIQRTEQGDSAMYLCASGFPGKGTEAFFGQGTRLTVV.

The chain carries TRBV30 and TRBJ1-6; D gene unclear. The CDR3 is 14 residues long. The V and J ends lost 1 base and 11 bases respectively, with 15 bases between them. CDR1 is GTSNPN and CDR2 is SVGIG in the germline V gene (reference sequence). This CDR3 is CAWSASTGYAPLHF. In DNA form, the CDR3 reads TGTGCCTGGAGTGCCTCCACGGGCTACGCACCCCTCCACTTT.

The chain uses TRBV10-3 and TRBJ1-3; D remains unclear. This CDR3 is built from 14 residues. Between the trimmed V and J ends, which lost 4 bases and 2 bases, there was a span of 9 bases. Per the germline V gene, CDR1 is ENHRY and CDR2 is SYGVKD. The CDR3 nucleotides read TGTGCCATCAGTGGGAACCCAGCTGGAAACACCATATATTTT. This sequence encodes CAISGNPAGNTIYF.

The chain combines TRBV20-1 with TRBJ1-1, with D hard to call. This CDR3 has 13 amino acids. In germline, CDR1 is DFQATT, CDR2 SNEGSKA (reference sequence). V dropped 5 bases and J dropped 4 bases, with 14 bases sitting between them. CDR3 sequence reads: CSASPPVGTEAFF. CDR3 sequence (DNA): TGCAGTGCTTCACCCCCCGTGGGCACTGAAGCTTTCTTT.

V gene TRBV9 combines with J gene TRBJ2-7, with TRBD1 as a possible D gene (5 bases). Trimming removed 0 bases at V and 5 bases at J, with 12 bases between. The germline V gene encodes CDR1 SGDLS and CDR2 YYNGEE. This CDR3 has 14 amino acids. CDR3 in DNA: TGTGCCAGCAGCGTAGAGGGGCGGTTAGACGAGCAGTACTTC. Its protein product is CASSVEGRLDEQYF.

The chain joins TRBV28 to TRBJ2-5, with a tentative D call TRBD2 (6 bases). Trimming removed 5 bases from V and 3 bases from J, with 19 bases in between. Per the germline V gene, CDR1 is MDHEN and CDR2 is SYDVKM. This CDR3 has 16 amino acids. Here the CDR3 DNA reads TGTGCCAGCAGTCCTAACCCGCCTAGCGCCAAAGAGACCCAGTACTTC. Encoded protein: CASSPNPPSAKETQYF.

This chain links TRBV20-1 with TRBJ2-2; 11 bases align to TRBD2. Germline trimming cut 4 bases from V and 2 bases from J; bases unmatched to any gene: 3. Per germline, CDR1 DFQATT and CDR2 SNEGSKA (reference sequence). The CDR3 has 15 residues. Here the CDR3 DNA reads TGCAGTGCTAATGGGACTAGCGGCAACACCGGGGAGCTGTTTTTT. Protein sequence: CSANGTSGNTGELFF.

This clonotype has more than one count but fewer than ten. The chain uses TRBV5-4 and TRBJ1-4, with D tentatively TRBD1 (6 bases). This CDR3 contains 14 residues. V was clipped by 1 base and J by 8 bases, with 12 bases between them. CDR1 SGHNT and CDR2 YYREEE come from the germline V gene (reference sequence). CDR3 residues: CASSLQGYGEKLFF. CDR3 sequence (DNA): TGTGCCAGCAGCTTGCAGGGGTACGGCGAAAAACTGTTTTTT.

V usage is TRBV7-2 and J usage is TRBJ1-3; D call uncertain. The germline V gene has CDR1 SGHTA and CDR2 FQGNSA. V was trimmed by 5 bases and J by 1 base, leaving 15 bases between them. The CDR3 is 16 residues long. CDR3 protein: CASSPPPSPSGNTIYF. CDR3 coding DNA: TGTGCCAGCAGCCCTCCGCCCAGTCCTTCTGGAAACACCATATATTTT.